These 18 T cell receptor beta chains were all obtained from the same sample, sequenced in a study of blood T cell repertoires in COVID-19. Generated by immunoSEQ multiplex PCR, the TCRdb table keeps only in-frame clones and is missing some. The repertoire has 68,000 or so clones, 85% to 90% of them found once; the top ten carry roughly 8%. Specimen: peripheral blood. These receptors originate from a man aged 45 to 65 with active COVID-19.

The chain joins TRBV25-1 to TRBJ2-1; D is uncertain. This CDR3 region has 13 residues. Germline CDR1 MGHDK, CDR2 SYGVNS. V was trimmed by 3 bases and J by 6 bases, leaving 9 bases between them. CDR3 nucleotides: TGTGCCAGCAGTGAGGCAGGTGGCAATGAGCAGTTCTTC. Its translation: CASSEAGGNEQFF.

This clone was seen just once. The rearrangement uses TRBV7-2 and TRBJ1-2; 9 bases line up with TRBD1. V lost 5 bases and J lost 4; bases outside the gene matches: 2. The CDR3 runs to 13 residues. The germline CDR1 and CDR2 sequences are SGHTA and FQGNSA. The CDR3 bases are TGTGCCAGCAGCCAGGGACAGGGCTATGGCTACACCTTC. This encodes CASSQGQGYGYTF.

V gene TRBV10-3 combines with J gene TRBJ1-4; maybe TRBD1 (6 bases). With 11 bases removed from V and 1 base from J, the gap between germline ends came to 14 bases. Germline V gene sequence: CDR1 ENHRY, CDR2 SYGVKD. This CDR3 comprises 14 residues. Written as DNA, the CDR3 is TGTGCCGCCGGGGGAGGGGGAACTAATGAAAAACTGTTTTTT. Its protein is CAAGGGGTNEKLFF.

The rearrangement joins TRBV6-1 to TRBJ2-7, with TRBD2 identical over 14 bases. The CDR3 sequence is 15 residues long. The V gene end was trimmed by 6 bases and the J gene end by 2 bases; junction bases not matched to a gene: 3. CDR1 MNHNS and CDR2 SASEGT come from the germline V gene. CDR3 loop: CASSLTSGGAYEQYF. The DNA of the CDR3 is TGTGCCAGCAGCCTGACTAGCGGGGGGGCCTACGAGCAGTACTTC.

The chain links TRBV7-2 to TRBJ2-1; the match to TRBD2 covers 12 bases. CDR1 is SGHTA, CDR2 FQGNSA, per germline. V shed 5 bases and J 4 bases; nucleotides not matched to a gene: 9. The CDR3 consists of 17 residues. DNA for the CDR3: TGTGCCAGCAGCCACCCCCCTAGCGGGGGGGGGTACAATGAGCAGTTCTTC. This sequence encodes CASSHPPSGGGYNEQFF.

The rearrangement joins TRBV20-1 to TRBJ1-1; maybe TRBD1 (6 bases). Per germline, CDR1 DFQATT and CDR2 SNEGSKA (reference sequence). V gave up 5 bases and J gave up 6 bases, with 10 bases separating them. The CDR3 is made up of 11 amino acids. CDR3 DNA sequence: TGCAGTGCTGCAGGGGCCCCTGAAGCTTTCTTT. As protein: CSAAGAPEAFF.

The rearrangement uses TRBV2 and TRBJ1-5, with 8 nucleotides matching TRBD1. Germline assignment: CDR1 SNHLY and CDR2 FYNNEI. Losses at the gene ends were 3 bases for V and 0 bases for J; bases not matched to a gene: 7. The CDR3 has 17 residues. For the CDR3, the DNA is TGTGCCAGCAGTGATTACAGGGGGGGTTATAGCAATCAGCCCCAGCATTTT. It yields the protein CASSDYRGGYSNQPQHF.

The chain recombines TRBV4-3 with TRBJ1-2; no firm D call. V was pared by 0 bases and J by 4 bases, with 9 bases between. This CDR3 has 14 residues. CDR1 and CDR2 (germline): LGHNA, YSLEER. CDR3 sequence: CASSQDTRAYGYTF. CDR3 bases: TGCGCCAGCAGCCAAGATACGAGGGCCTATGGCTACACCTTC.

The chain's CDR3 is CASSEAQGWEQYF. CDR3 DNA sequence: TGTGCCAGCAGTGAAGCGCAGGGTTGGGAGCAGTACTTC. The V and J genes are TRBV6-1 and TRBJ2-7, with TRBD1 as a possible D gene (5 bases). The CDR3 runs 13 residues. Trimming removed 0 bases from V and 7 bases from J, with 10 bases in between. Germline CDR1 is MNHNS and CDR2 is SASEGT.

The chain employs TRBV11-2 and TRBJ1-2; 8 bases line up with TRBD1. The germline CDR1 and CDR2 sequences are SGHAT and FQNNGV. The CDR3 totals 16 residues. With 5 bases clipped from V and 5 bases from J, the junction kept 13 bases outside the gene matches. In DNA, the CDR3 is TGTGCCAGCAGCCCACCCCCGGGACAGGTCTTTTATGGCTACACCTTC. Encoded protein: CASSPPPGQVFYGYTF.

This rearrangement joins TRBV6-6 to TRBJ1-4; a weak D match, TRBD1 (5 bases). This CDR3 contains 12 residues. Germline lookup yields CDR1 MNHNY and CDR2 SVGAGI (reference sequence). Deletions cut 8 bases from V and 4 bases from J, with 8 bases between. The CDR3 region has the DNA TGTGCCAGCGTCAGGGATAATGAAAAACTGTTTTTT. Encoded protein: CASVRDNEKLFF.

The count of this clone is one. This chain connects TRBV13 to TRBJ2-5; 10 bases are shared with TRBD1. This CDR3 is 17 amino acids long. V gave up 4 bases and J gave up 5 bases; unmatched junction bases: 13. Germline V lookup: CDR1 PRHDT, CDR2 FYEKMQ (reference sequence). CDR3 in amino acids: CASSSGTGDGGWETQYF. CDR3 nucleotides: TGTGCCAGCAGCTCCGGGACAGGGGACGGGGGCTGGGAGACCCAGTACTTC.

This clone appeared once. J is TRBJ2-7 and V is TRBV9; TRBD2 agrees at 11 bases. The germline gives CDR1 SGDLS, CDR2 YYNGEE. Trimming removed 4 bases from V and 2 bases from J; junction bases left unmatched: 5. This CDR3 contains 15 residues. The CDR3 is CASSSTSGGTYEQYF. The CDR3 nucleotides read TGTGCCAGCAGCTCCACTAGCGGGGGCACCTACGAGCAGTACTTC.

The rearrangement links TRBV5-4 to TRBJ1-2; TRBD1 agrees at 12 bases. This CDR3 spans 17 amino acids. Germline CDR1 is SGHNT and CDR2 is YYREEE (reference sequence). V lost 2 bases and J lost 4; bases outside the gene matches: 9. The CDR3 DNA reads as TGTGCCAGCAGCTTCGGGCTCCAGGGACAGGGGGCCTATGGCTACACCTTC. This sequence encodes CASSFGLQGQGAYGYTF.

This clone occurred a few times. V gene TRBV4-1 combines with J gene TRBJ2-2; 8 bases agree with TRBD1. The J segment lost 0 bases and the V segment lost 4 bases, leaving 4 bases of the junction unmatched. The CDR3 covers 16 residues. Per germline, CDR1 MGHRA and CDR2 YSYEKL. The CDR3 loop reads CASSRGQGSNTGELFF. DNA of the CDR3: TGCGCCAGCAGCCGCGGACAGGGCTCGAACACCGGGGAGCTGTTTTTT.

The CDR3 loop is CASSRAIAGGGDTQYF. CDR3 in DNA: TGCGCCAGCAGCCGGGCTATTGCAGGGGGTGGTGATACGCAGTATTTT. The chain has TRBV5-1 and TRBJ2-3; 7 bases fit TRBD1. The CDR3 is made up of 16 amino acids. Unmatched junction bases numbered 14, after V lost 4 bases and J lost 6 bases. Germline-derived CDR1 and CDR2 are SGHRS and YFSETQ.

The chain recombines TRBV5-1 with TRBJ2-2, with D perhaps TRBD1 (5 bases). CDR3 length: 14 amino acids. V lost 4 bases and J 2 bases, leaving 9 bases between the germline ends. In germline, CDR1 is SGHRS, CDR2 YFSETQ. The CDR3 sequence is CASSQRTNTGELFF. Here the CDR3 DNA reads TGCGCCAGCAGCCAACGGACAAACACCGGGGAGCTGTTTTTT. The full variable domain, its missing parts supplied by reference TRBV5-1 and TRBJ2-2, is KAGVTQTPRYLIKTRGQQVTLSCSPISGHRSVSWYQQTPGQGLQFLFEYFSETQRNKGNFPGRFSGRQFSNSRSEMNVSTLELGDSALYLCASSQRTNTGELFFGEGSRLTVL.

This rearrangement joins TRBV5-6 to TRBJ2-2, with 8 bases aligning to TRBD1. Germline lookup yields CDR1 SGHDT and CDR2 YYEEEE. This CDR3 is built from 16 residues. J gave up 0 bases and V 4 bases, and 5 bases lay outside the gene matches. The CDR3 DNA reads TGTGCCAGCAGCGCATGGACAGGGTCGAACACCGGGGAGCTGTTTTTT. Its translation is CASSAWTGSNTGELFF. The full variable domain, rest sourced from reference TRBV5-6 and TRBJ2-2, is DAGVTQSPTHLIKTRGQQVTLRCSPKSGHDTVSWYQQALGQGPQFIFQYYEEEERQRGNFPDRFSGHQFPNYSSELNVNALLLGDSALYLCASSAWTGSNTGELFFGEGSRLTVL.